The 30 T cell receptor beta chains below all came from one sample that was sequenced in a study of blood T cell repertoires in COVID-19. Some clones are missing from TCRdb's copy, which holds only in-frame ones; the method was immunoSEQ multiplex PCR. Of 100,000 to 150,000 clones listed, more than 70% are singletons. The sequenced sample was peripheral blood. These receptors were collected from a woman of 80 years or more with acute or convalescent COVID-19.

The rearrangement links TRBV28 to TRBJ2-5; a weak D match, TRBD2 (5 bases). CDR3 size: 15 residues. The V and J ends lost 6 bases and 2 bases respectively, with 16 bases between them. Germline CDR1 MDHEN, CDR2 SYDVKM. CDR3 in DNA: TGTGCCAGCAGCCCTAGTGGACGGACTCAAGAGACCCAGTACTTC. The encoded protein is CASSPSGRTQETQYF.

The V and J genes are TRBV5-1 and TRBJ2-3; D ambiguous. Germline V gene lookup returns CDR1 SGHRS and CDR2 YFSETQ. There are 15 residues in the CDR3. Trimming removed 2 bases at V and 0 bases at J, with 10 bases between. The CDR3 protein is CASSFSIVSTDTQYF. The CDR3, as DNA: TGCGCCAGCAGCTTCTCAATAGTGAGCACAGATACGCAGTATTTT.

This chain connects TRBV28 to TRBJ1-3, with a tentative D call TRBD1 (5 bases). V was clipped by 3 bases and J by 3 bases, with 9 bases between them. The CDR3 has 14 residues. The V gene's germline CDR1 is MDHEN and CDR2 SYDVKM. DNA for the CDR3: TGTGCCAGCAGTTTTAGGGGCGTTGGAAACACCATATATTTT. Protein product: CASSFRGVGNTIYF.

This chain links TRBV7-2 with TRBJ1-1, with a weak D call TRBD1 (6 bases). The length of the CDR3 is 13 residues. Germline assignment: CDR1 SGHTA and CDR2 FQGNSA. The V end was cut by 5 bases, the J end by 8 bases, with 15 bases between. CDR3 sequence reads: CASSIPVGTEAFF. The CDR3 DNA reads TGTGCCAGCAGCATCCCAGTGGGGACAGAAGCTTTCTTT. The entire variable domain, with the rest obtained from reference TRBV7-2 and TRBJ1-1, is as follows: GAGVSQSPSNKVTEKGKDVELRCDPISGHTALYWYRQSLGQGLEFLIYFQGNSAPDKSGLPSDRFSAERTGGSVSTLTIQRTQQEDSAVYLCASSIPVGTEAFFGQGTRLTVV.

The V gene is TRBV11-2, the J gene TRBJ2-7, with a tentative D call TRBD1 (6 bases). Germline V gene sequence: CDR1 SGHAT, CDR2 FQNNGV. V was shortened by 2 bases and J by 7 bases, with 15 bases between the two germline ends. This CDR3 region has 14 residues. The DNA for the CDR3 is TGTGCCAGCAGCTTAAGGGGGTGGGGAGATGAGCAGTACTTC. Residues: CASSLRGWGDEQYF.

The V gene is TRBV5-1, the J gene TRBJ2-3; tentatively, D is TRBD1 (6 bases). V was shortened by 4 bases and J by 3 bases, with 12 bases between the two germline ends. The CDR3 loop spans 14 amino acids. Germline V gene lookup returns CDR1 SGHRS and CDR2 YFSETQ. This CDR3 reads CASSLEGTTDTQYF. The CDR3 DNA is TGCGCCAGCAGCCTCGAAGGGACAACAGATACGCAGTATTTT. The full variable domain, in which reference TRBV5-1 and TRBJ2-3 provide the parts outside the CDR3, is KAGVTQTPRYLIKTRGQQVTLSCSPISGHRSVSWYQQTPGQGLQFLFEYFSETQRNKGNFPGRFSGRQFSNSRSEMNVSTLELGDSALYLCASSLEGTTDTQYFGPGTRLTVL.

This clone appeared once. V usage is TRBV6-5 and J usage is TRBJ1-2; 10 nucleotides match TRBD1. This CDR3 comprises 14 residues. Per the germline V gene, CDR1 is MNHEY and CDR2 is SVGAGI. J lost 8 bases, V lost 8 bases, and 11 bases had no gene match. CDR3 sequence (DNA): TGTGCCAGCCGGACCCTGACAGGGGGCGGCGGCTACACCTTC. This translates into CASRTLTGGGGYTF.

The V gene is TRBV7-8, the J gene TRBJ2-1; 13 bases are a match to TRBD2. CDR1 is SGHVS and CDR2 is FQNEAQ in the germline V gene. The CDR3 contains 16 residues. With V trimmed by 3 bases and J by 9 bases, 8 bases remained unmatched. The CDR3 reads CASSLVTSGRPGEQFF. The CDR3 DNA reads TGTGCCAGCAGCTTGGTGACTAGCGGGAGGCCCGGTGAGCAGTTCTTC.

This chain joins TRBV7-3 and TRBJ1-1, with D tentatively TRBD1 (6 bases). This CDR3 comprises 15 residues. The V and J ends lost 0 bases and 4 bases respectively, with 12 bases between them. Germline values: CDR1 SGHTA, CDR2 FQGTGA. The CDR3 is CASSLTPGTITEAFF. DNA for the CDR3: TGTGCCAGCAGCTTAACCCCCGGGACAATCACTGAAGCTTTCTTT.

This CDR3 is CASAPGRVGADTQYF. The CDR3 DNA follows: TGCGCCAGCGCTCCCGGCAGGGTAGGAGCAGATACGCAGTATTTT. The chain has TRBV5-1 and TRBJ2-3; tentatively, D is TRBD1 (5 bases). Germline CDR1 reads SGHRS; CDR2 reads YFSETQ. This CDR3 has 15 residues. The V and J ends lost 7 bases and 4 bases respectively, with 19 bases between them.

CDR3 nucleotide sequence: TGTGCCAGCAGTTACGACCTCAGGGGGAATTCACCCCTCCACTTT. It is translated as CASSYDLRGNSPLHF. The chain recombines TRBV6-5 with TRBJ1-6; 7 nucleotides match TRBD1. Germline-derived CDR1 and CDR2 are MNHEY and SVGAGI. The V segment lost 2 bases and the J segment 7 bases; nucleotides outside the gene matches: 5. The CDR3 runs to 15 residues.

This clone is a singleton in its sample. The chain carries TRBV7-9 and TRBJ2-2; D remains ambiguous. The CDR3 runs 16 residues. Deletions cut 5 bases from V and 1 base from J, with 14 bases between. The germline CDR1 and CDR2 sequences are SEHNR and FQNEAQ (reference sequence). In nucleotides, the CDR3 is TGTGCCAGCAGCCCTGTCCCGTCCTTGAACACCGGGGAGCTGTTTTTT. The encoded protein is CASSPVPSLNTGELFF.

The V call is TRBV5-4, the J call TRBJ2-1, with 7 bases identical to TRBD1. The CDR3 sequence is 13 residues long. V was pared by 4 bases and J by 10 bases, with 8 bases of the junction left unmatched. The germline gives CDR1 SGHNT, CDR2 YYREEE (reference sequence). The CDR3 sequence is CASSLDRAGEQFF. DNA of the CDR3: TGTGCCAGCAGCCTAGACAGGGCTGGAGAGCAGTTCTTC.

The chain is built from TRBV5-1 and TRBJ1-2; D is perhaps TRBD1 (6 bases). The germline gives CDR1 SGHRS, CDR2 YFSETQ. V was cut by 8 bases and J by 6 bases, with 23 bases left in between. The CDR3 totals 15 residues. Here the CDR3 reads CASSTLEQGKDGYTF. CDR3 in DNA: TGCGCCAGTAGCACATTAGAACAGGGCAAGGATGGCTACACCTTC.

This clone was recorded a few times. The rearrangement joins TRBV6-1 to TRBJ2-5, with unresolved D. In germline, CDR1 is MNHNS, CDR2 SASEGT. The CDR3 is made up of 16 amino acids. Deletions cut 2 bases from V and 4 bases from J, with 17 bases between. CDR3 bases: TGTGCCAGCAGTGAATCATCAATGGCAGGTCGAGAGACCCAGTACTTC. Encoded protein: CASSESSMAGRETQYF.

V usage is TRBV27 and J usage is TRBJ2-7; possibly TRBD2 for D (6 bases). The CDR3 is 14 amino acids. CDR1 is MNHEY and CDR2 is SMNVEV in the germline V gene (reference sequence). Trimming left V 3 bases short and J 3 bases short, with 12 bases between. CDR3 in amino acids: CASSLSGVHYEQYF. CDR3 DNA sequence: TGTGCCAGCAGTTTGTCGGGAGTCCACTACGAGCAGTACTTC.

CDR3 sequence: CASSFAGSETQYF. The CDR3 DNA reads as TGTGCCAGCAGCTTCGCGGGATCCGAGACCCAGTACTTC. The chain couples TRBV5-4 to TRBJ2-5; weak D call: TRBD2 (6 bases). V was clipped by 2 bases and J by 5 bases, with 10 bases between them. The CDR3 sequence is 13 residues long. Germline V lookup: CDR1 SGHNT, CDR2 YYREEE (reference sequence).

The rearrangement joins TRBV24-1 to TRBJ2-1; 8 bases fit TRBD2. CDR1 is KGHDR and CDR2 is SFDVKD in the germline V gene. The trim removed 9 bases at V and 6 bases at J, leaving 9 bases unmatched. The CDR3 totals 14 residues. The CDR3 nucleotides read TGTGCCACCTCTTCCCTTAGCGGGACCAATGAGCAGTTCTTC. Amino acids: CATSSLSGTNEQFF.

The chain recombines TRBV3-1 (or the pseudogene TRBV3-2) with TRBJ1-1; D is unresolved. CDR3 length equals 14 residues. V lost 1 base and J 5 bases, leaving 11 bases between the germline ends. Germline V lookup: CDR1 LGHDT, CDR2 YNNKEL (reference sequence). The CDR3 spells CASSQGGWGTEAFF. In DNA form, the CDR3 reads TGTGCCAGCAGCCAAGGAGGGTGGGGAACTGAAGCTTTCTTT.

This clone was seen only once. The chain joins TRBV4-3 to TRBJ2-5; tentatively, D is TRBD2 (6 bases). V lost 2 bases and J 2 bases, leaving 12 bases between the germline ends. From germline, CDR1 is LGHNA and CDR2 YSLEER. The CDR3 length is 15 residues. The CDR3 nucleotides are TGCGCCAGCAGCCAATCCCGGGGGAGACAAGAGACCCAGTACTTC. Amino acid sequence: CASSQSRGRQETQYF.

J is TRBJ1-6 and V is TRBV4-2, with 8 bases matching TRBD1. Germline CDR1 reads LGHNA; CDR2 reads YNFKEQ. Germline trimming cut 3 bases from V and 8 bases from J; bases unmatched to any gene: 3. The CDR3 consists of 14 residues. CDR3 coding DNA: TGTGCCAGCAGCCAGGACAGGGCGGATTCACCCCTCCACTTT. This translates into CASSQDRADSPLHF.

CDR3 DNA sequence: TGTGCCAGCAGTGGGCCGACTAGCGGTGAGTCCTACGAGCAGTACTTC. This encodes CASSGPTSGESYEQYF. This sequence joins TRBV6-1 and TRBJ2-7; 9 nucleotides match TRBD2. The CDR3 contains 16 residues. The germline gives CDR1 MNHNS, CDR2 SASEGT. The V gene end was trimmed by 4 bases and the J gene end by 1 base; junction bases not matched to a gene: 8.

This clone was recorded only once. The V call is TRBV7-2, the J call TRBJ2-2, with D maybe TRBD1 (6 bases). The germline gives CDR1 SGHTA, CDR2 FQGNSA. Trimming removed 5 bases at V and 3 bases at J, with 10 bases between. CDR3 size: 14 residues. This CDR3 reads CASSIQGYTGELFF. In DNA, the CDR3 is TGTGCCAGCAGCATCCAGGGGTACACCGGGGAGCTGTTTTTT.

The rearrangement links TRBV28 to TRBJ1-5, with 7 bases identical to TRBD1. Trimming cost V 4 bases and J 5 bases; bases outside gene matches: 8. The V gene's germline CDR1 is MDHEN and CDR2 SYDVKM. The CDR3 has 15 residues. The CDR3 DNA reads TGTGCCAGCAGTTCCGACAGGGAAGCCTATCAGCCCCAGCATTTT. Protein sequence: CASSSDREAYQPQHF.

The chain carries TRBV4-1 and TRBJ2-2; 8 bases line up with TRBD2. This CDR3 has 18 residues. V shed 0 bases, J shed 7 bases, and the junction held 13 bases outside the gene matches. Looked up from germline, CDR1 is MGHRA and CDR2 is YSYEKL. The CDR3 DNA sequence: TGCGCCAGCAGCCAAGAATGGGCGGAGGCCGGGGGGGGCGGGGAGCTGTTTTTT. It yields the protein CASSQEWAEAGGGGELFF.

This clone has more than one count but fewer than ten. The V gene is TRBV12-5, the J gene TRBJ2-7, with D perhaps matching TRBD2 (6 bases). This CDR3 contains 14 residues. Trimming left V 6 bases short and J 1 base short, with 13 bases between. Germline values: CDR1 LGHNT, CDR2 FRNRAP. DNA for the CDR3: TGTGCTAGTGGCAAGAGCGGGTCTTCCTACGAGCAGTACTTC. Encoded protein: CASGKSGSSYEQYF.

V usage is TRBV4-1 and J usage is TRBJ2-1; perhaps TRBD2 as D (6 bases). Germline V gene data show CDR1 as MGHRA and CDR2 as YSYEKL. CDR3 size: 18 residues. V lost 0 bases to trimming and J lost 0 bases, with 15 bases between them. This CDR3 is CASSQELAGASSYNEQFF. CDR3 bases: TGCGCCAGCAGCCAAGAACTAGCAGGCGCTAGCTCCTACAATGAGCAGTTCTTC.

This clone has only one observation. The chain employs TRBV5-1 and TRBJ2-7; D may be TRBD2 (6 bases). Trimming left V 4 bases short and J 5 bases short, with 19 bases between. The CDR3 sequence is 15 residues long. CDR1 is SGHRS and CDR2 is YFSETQ in the germline V gene. The CDR3 protein is CASSDELATINEQYF. In DNA, the CDR3 is TGCGCCAGCAGCGATGAACTAGCCACAATCAACGAGCAGTACTTC.

V gene TRBV5-4 combines with J gene TRBJ2-3, with 9 nucleotides matching TRBD2. This CDR3 is built from 17 residues. Germline lookup yields CDR1 SGHNT and CDR2 YYREEE (reference sequence). Trimming took 1 base from V and 3 from J; bases not matched to a gene: 9. Written as DNA, the CDR3 is TGTGCCAGCAGCTTGAGAGGTACTAGCGGGTATACAGATACGCAGTATTTT. Its protein is CASSLRGTSGYTDTQYF. Variable domain in full (rest from reference TRBV5-4 and TRBJ2-3): ETGVTQSPTHLIKTRGQQVTLRCSSQSGHNTVSWYQQALGQGPQFIFQYYREEENGRGNFPPRFSGLQFPNYSSELNVNALELDDSALYLCASSLRGTSGYTDTQYFGPGTRLTVL.

Worth noting for this clone: An end of the junction differs from the germline gene, which may be a read error. The V gene is TRBV7-2, the J gene TRBJ2-7, with TRBD2 matching over 10 bases. This CDR3 has 15 amino acids. CDR1 and CDR2 from the germline V gene are SGHTA and FQGNSA. The CDR3: CASSLVSGGVDEQYF. CDR3 DNA: TGTGCCAGCAGTTTAGTAAGCGGGGGGGTCGACGAGCAGTACTTC.